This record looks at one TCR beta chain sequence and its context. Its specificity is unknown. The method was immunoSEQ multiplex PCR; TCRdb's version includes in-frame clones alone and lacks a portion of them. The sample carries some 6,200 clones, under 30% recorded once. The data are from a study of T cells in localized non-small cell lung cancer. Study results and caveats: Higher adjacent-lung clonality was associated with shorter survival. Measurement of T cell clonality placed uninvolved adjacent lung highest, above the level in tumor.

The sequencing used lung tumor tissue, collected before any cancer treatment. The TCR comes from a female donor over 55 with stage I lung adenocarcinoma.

The CDR3 DNA follows: TGTGCCAGTAGTACGACAGCTAATTCACCCCTCCACTTT. Translation gives CASSTTANSPLHF. The V gene is TRBV19, the J gene TRBJ1-6, with D tentatively TRBD1 (5 bases). The CDR3 is 13 residues long. The germline V gene encodes CDR1 LNHDA and CDR2 SQIVND (reference sequence). Trimming cost V 4 bases and J 6 bases, with 7 bases left between them.